A selection of T cell receptor beta chains follows, all from one sample in a study of T cell repertoires in cytomegalovirus infection. Antigen specificity for these receptors is unknown. From the reads, TCRdb called clonotypes with MiXCR, one entry per CDR3 protein. The sample carries around 49,000 distinct CDR3 sequences, roughly 20% recorded once. Sequenced here: CD8+ T cells from cultured PBMCs, sampled from culture after CMV antigen stimulation. These receptors came from a human donor in good health (CMV status not recorded). Some clones in this sample may be carry-over from other donors' samples. The CDR3 runs from the conserved cysteine through the conserved F or W. A D gene is named only where the DNA matches it firmly. Rows give clone size only sometimes, using once, few, many, or a class for an expanded clone.

NA,TRBD2,14,TRBJ2-7,TRBV12-3/TRBV12-4,TGTGCCAGCAGTTTACTAGCGGAGCCCTACGAGCAGTACTTC,CASSLLAEPYEQYF
once,TRBD1,15,TRBJ2-1,TRBV6-5,TGTGCCAGCAGTTCGTCCGGGACAGATTACAATGAGCAGTTCTTC,CASSSSGTDYNEQFF
NA,NA,15,TRBJ2-7,TRBV28,TGTGCCAGCAGTTTTACCCTCGGGGGCCCCTACGAGCAGTACTTC,CASSFTLGGPYEQYF
NA,TRBD1,13,TRBJ1-6,TRBV7-9,TGTGCCAGCAGCGAGGACAGGGGTTCACCCCTCCACTTT,CASSEDRGSPLHF
many,NA,16,TRBJ1-6,TRBV6-1,TGTGCCAGCAGTCGCCGGACACCCGGTGAGAATTCACCCCTCCACTTT,CASSRRTPGENSPLHF
NA,NA,13,TRBJ2-1,TRBV5-1,TGCGCCAGCAGCTCGGAATCTAAACATGAGCAGTTCTTC,CASSSESKHEQFF
NA,NA,13,TRBJ2-7,TRBV7-9,TGTGCCAGCAGCCACCGCAGAAACTACGAGCAGTACTTC,CASSHRRNYEQYF
NA,TRBD1,14,TRBJ2-7,TRBV7-8,TGTGCCAGCAGCTTCCGGGACAGATCCTACGAGCAGTACTTC,CASSFRDRSYEQYF
NA,TRBD2,16,TRBJ2-1,TRBV4-1,TGCGCCAGCAGCCAAGATCTGGGGGGGTGGAGCAATGAGCAGTTCTTC,CASSQDLGGWSNEQFF
few,TRBD1,16,TRBJ1-2,TRBV7-8,TGTGCCAGCAGCTTAGAGCTTAACCAGGGGGCGCGGGGCTACACCTTC,CASSLELNQGARGYTF
NA,NA,12,TRBJ1-1,TRBV2,TGTGCCAGCAAGACGAGGGGCACTGAAGCTTTCTTT,CASKTRGTEAFF